These 2 T cell receptor beta chains originate from one sample sequenced in a study of read filtering for tumor transcriptome and immune sequencing. This library used 300 to 500 ng RNA and molecular barcoded adaptors spanning alpha/delta and beta/gamma chains. TCRdb reprocessed the reads via MiXCR and lists one record per CDR3 protein. The sample has about 62,000 distinct CDR3 sequences; approximately 18% are singletons. The sample comprised a population of CD138-negative cells sorted from bone marrow. Receptors were obtained from a donor older than 35 with multiple myeloma.

In this sample, this clonotype turned up many times. This chain joins TRBV6-5 and TRBJ2-7; D possibly corresponds to TRBD1 (8 bases). V was shortened by 1 base and J by 4 bases, with 14 bases between the two germline ends. The CDR3 has 15 residues. Germline values: CDR1 MNHEY, CDR2 SVGAGI. The CDR3 nucleotides are TGTGCCAGCAGTTACTATACAGGGGGGGAGTACGAGCAGTACTTC. Amino acid sequence: CASSYYTGGEYEQYF.

This clonotype was observed a handful of times. The genes are TRBV25-1 and TRBJ2-2; D uncertain. Deletions cut 4 bases from V and 6 bases from J, with 6 bases between. The CDR3 runs 12 residues. Germline V gives CDR1 MGHDK, CDR2 SYGVNS. CDR3 DNA sequence: TGTGCCAGCAGTGTCAAGCCCGGGGAGCTGTTTTTT. This gives the protein CASSVKPGELFF.